The rows below give T cell receptor beta chains drawn from one sample of a study of blood T cell repertoires in COVID-19. Produced via immunoSEQ multiplex PCR; TCRdb's table is partial and in-frame only. The table shows approximately 250,000 clones, with 84% occurring only once. The sample comprised peripheral blood. The source is a woman in her 40s who had recovered from COVID-19. The CDR3 runs from the conserved cysteine through the conserved F or W. The D gene is left open where the match is weak. Part of the rows lack a size; the others show once, few, many or a class for expanded clones.

v_gene,d_gene,abundance,j_gene,CDR3aa,CDR3nt
TRBV5-8,-,few,TRBJ1-5,CASSLSGGNQPQHF,TGTGCCAGCAGCTTATCAGGGGGCAATCAGCCCCAGCATTTT
TRBV10-3,TRBD1,-,TRBJ1-2,CAISTGVRGYTF,TGTGCCATTTCAACAGGGGTTAGGGGCTACACCTTC
TRBV5-1,-,-,TRBJ2-2,CASSDRGGYTGELFF,TGCGCCAGCAGCGATCGGGGTGGTTACACCGGGGAGCTGTTTTTT
TRBV7-2,-,-,TRBJ2-5,CASSLGPITRETQYF,TGTGCCAGCAGCTTGGGCCCAATAACGAGAGAGACCCAGTACTTC
TRBV3-1/TRBV3-2,TRBD1,-,TRBJ1-1,CASSQYDREWTEAFF,TGTGCCAGCAGCCAGTACGACAGGGAGTGGACTGAAGCTTTCTTT
TRBV2,TRBD1,few,TRBJ1-5,CASNQDRGNQPQHF,TGTGCCAGCAACCAGGACAGGGGTAATCAGCCCCAGCATTTT
TRBV6-2/TRBV6-3,TRBD1,once,TRBJ1-1,CASSYKPGQDYTEAFF,TGTGCCAGCAGTTATAAGCCGGGACAGGATTATACTGAAGCTTTCTTT
TRBV10-3,TRBD1,-,TRBJ2-2,CAISGSDRDNTGELFF,TGTGCCATCAGTGGGTCAGACAGGGACAACACCGGGGAGCTGTTTTTT
TRBV30,TRBD2,-,TRBJ2-5,CAWRSSGGETQYF,TGTGCCTGGAGATCTAGCGGGGGAGAGACCCAGTACTTC
TRBV7-2,TRBD2,-,TRBJ2-2,CASRTSGGITGELFF,TGTGCCAGCAGGACTAGCGGGGGGATTACCGGGGAGCTGTTTTTT
TRBV7-3,TRBD1,-,TRBJ2-3,CASSSNPGQGGDTQYF,TGTGCCAGCAGCTCCAACCCGGGACAGGGGGGTGATACGCAGTATTTT
TRBV11-3,-,-,TRBJ2-7,CASSSRLDYEQYF,TGTGCCAGCAGCTCTAGGTTGGACTACGAGCAGTACTTC
TRBV6-5,-,-,TRBJ1-3,CASSYTGGSGNTIYF,TGTGCCAGCAGTTATACGGGGGGCTCTGGAAACACCATATATTTT
TRBV6-6,-,-,TRBJ1-2,CASRPGVGLAYGYTF,TGTGCCAGCAGACCGGGGGTCGGGTTGGCCTATGGCTACACCTTC
TRBV5-4,TRBD1,-,TRBJ1-1,CASSGLDRGDTEAFF,TGTGCCAGCAGCGGGCTGGACAGGGGTGATACTGAAGCTTTCTTT
TRBV2,-,few,TRBJ1-4,CASSAPFWSVNEKLFF,TGTGCCAGCAGCGCCCCATTTTGGAGTGTTAATGAAAAACTGTTTTTT
TRBV6-5,-,-,TRBJ2-3,CASSYSGVSADTQYF,TGTGCCAGCAGTTACTCTGGAGTTAGCGCAGATACGCAGTATTTT
TRBV15,TRBD2,-,TRBJ2-3,CATSRRLAGGASRDTQYF,TGTGCCACCAGCAGGCGACTAGCGGGGGGGGCCTCTCGGGATACGCAGTATTTT
TRBV4-3,-,-,TRBJ1-2,CASSQDHTSQGYTF,TGCGCCAGCAGCCAAGATCACACCTCCCAGGGCTACACCTTC
TRBV7-2,-,-,TRBJ1-2,CASSLVWGRYGYTF,TGTGCCAGCAGCTTAGTCTGGGGGCGGTATGGCTACACCTTC
TRBV6-5,-,-,TRBJ2-5,CASSYSAGRETQYF,TGTGCCAGCAGTTACTCGGCAGGGCGTGAGACCCAGTACTTC
TRBV30,TRBD2,-,TRBJ2-2,CAWSGTSGGADTGELFF,TGTGCCTGGAGTGGGACTAGCGGGGGGGCAGACACCGGGGAGCTGTTTTTT
TRBV19,-,once,TRBJ1-1,CASSIWSNTEAFF,TGTGCCAGTAGTATCTGGAGTAACACTGAAGCTTTCTTT
TRBV5-1,-,-,TRBJ2-3,CASSFRSGSGTDTQYF,TGCGCCAGCAGCTTTCGGTCGGGGTCAGGCACAGATACGCAGTATTTT
TRBV28,TRBD1,-,TRBJ1-1,CASSLYPAGGVTEAFF,TGTGCCAGCAGTTTATACCCTGCAGGGGGTGTCACTGAAGCTTTCTTT
TRBV3-1/TRBV3-2,TRBD1,-,TRBJ2-7,CASSQDNRGRNSSYEQYF,TGTGCCAGCAGCCAAGATAACAGGGGGCGTAACAGCTCCTACGAGCAGTACTTC
TRBV10-1,TRBD1,-,TRBJ2-7,CASSEVQGAYEQYF,TGCGCCAGCAGTGAAGTACAGGGGGCCTACGAGCAGTACTTC
TRBV6-6,TRBD1,once,TRBJ2-2,CASSFGQGAGELFF,TGTGCCAGCAGCTTTGGACAGGGGGCCGGGGAGCTGTTTTTT
TRBV28,-,-,TRBJ1-2,CASSLIRVTNYGYTF,TGTGCCAGCAGTCTAATCAGGGTAACTAACTATGGCTACACCTTC
TRBV7-9,-,-,TRBJ1-4,CASSPNELNEKLFF,TGTGCCAGCAGCCCCAACGAGCTTAATGAAAAACTGTTTTTT
TRBV1,-,-,TRBJ2-3,CTTPPGGGDLGDTQYF,TGCACCACCCCCCCAGGCGGGGGAGACCTGGGAGATACGCAGTATTTT
TRBV3-1/TRBV3-2,-,-,TRBJ2-2,CASSQLRGAVGELFF,TGTGCCAGCAGCCAATTACGGGGGGCGGTCGGGGAGCTGTTTTTT
TRBV29-1,TRBD1,once,TRBJ2-3,CSVVQGWYSGSDTQYF,TGCAGCGTTGTACAGGGGTGGTATTCGGGGTCGGATACGCAGTATTTT
TRBV13,-,-,TRBJ2-5,CASSFVQIQETQYF,TGTGCCAGCAGCTTCGTACAGATACAAGAGACCCAGTACTTC
TRBV4-1,TRBD1,few,TRBJ1-5,CASSQEILGTGIRNQPQHF,TGCGCCAGCAGCCAAGAAATTCTCGGGACAGGGATAAGGAATCAGCCCCAGCATTTT
TRBV27,-,-,TRBJ2-1,CASSLAGWYSNEQFF,TGTGCCAGCAGTTTAGCAGGCTGGTACTCCAATGAGCAGTTCTTC
TRBV6-2/TRBV6-3,-,once,TRBJ2-7,CASSYRVGQPDDEQYF,TGTGCCAGCAGTTACCGCGTTGGACAGCCTGATGACGAGCAGTACTTC